This T cell receptor (beta chain) is from a study of OX40 agonist ivuxolimab in advanced cancers. Looking at the study overall: Prior therapy, whether anti-PD-1, anti-PD-L1 or anti-CTLA-4, was allowed, and under 50% had some. Study-wide findings and caveats: Specificity for antigen went undetermined in the expanded peripheral T cells. At 0.1 to 3.0 mg/kg, clonal expansion of CD4+ and CD8+ blood T cells had occurred by week 6.

Concerning this clone itself: The antigen remains unidentified.

From germline, CDR1 is ENHRY and CDR2 SYGVKD. The CDR3 extends over 16 amino acids. The trim removed 3 bases at V and 2 bases at J, leaving 7 bases unmatched. Clones were read by immunoSEQ multiplex PCR, and TCRdb kept only the in-frame ones, dropping some. The table records 100,000 to 110,000 clones, 70% to 90% of them present only once. The chain combines TRBV10-3 with TRBJ2-5; TRBD2 matches at 9 bases. This receptor was obtained from an adult with an advanced solid tumor such as melanoma, head and neck, liver or kidney cancer. Specimen: CD4+ or CD8+ T cells sorted from blood, collected in a trial of the OX40 agonist ivuxolimab. The CDR3 bases are TGTGCCATCAGTGATCGGGTAGCGGGAGAGCAAGAGACCCAGTACTTC. It specifies CAISDRVAGEQETQYF.